Each of the 22 T cell receptor beta chains below was sequenced from the same sample in a study of cytomegalovirus exposure and HLA in healthy donors. Repertoires were generated with immunoSEQ multiplex PCR, while TCRdb's copy carries only in-frame clones and drops some. Counted here are under 200,000 clones, approximately 89% occurring once; the ten biggest clones make up approximately 10%. Sequencing was done on a sample of PBMCs. The source of these receptors is a woman between 18 and 29 years old in good health and CMV-seropositive.

This chain links TRBV25-1 with TRBJ1-1; TRBD1 is a possible D gene (5 bases). This CDR3 has 14 residues. CDR1 and CDR2 from the germline V gene are MGHDK and SYGVNS. With 0 bases removed from V and 12 bases from J, the gap between germline ends came to 17 bases. As DNA, the CDR3 is TGTGCCAGCAGTGAATATAGCGGCAGGGCGCTATCTTTCTTT. Translating gives CASSEYSGRALSFF.

V is TRBV7-9 and J is TRBJ2-2; D call uncertain. V lost 2 bases and J 5 bases, leaving 15 bases between the germline ends. The germline gives CDR1 SEHNR, CDR2 FQNEAQ (reference sequence). The CDR3 totals 16 residues. In DNA form, the CDR3 reads TGTGCCAGCAGCTTATTTTTTCCATCAAAAACCGGGGAGCTGTTTTTT. This codes for CASSLFFPSKTGELFF. Complete variable domain (other parts from reference TRBV7-9 and TRBJ2-2): DTGVSQNPRHKITKRGQNVTFRCDPISEHNRLYWYRQTLGQGPEFLTYFQNEAQLEKSRLLSDRFSAERPKGSFSTLEIQRTEQGDSAMYLCASSLFFPSKTGELFFGEGSRLTVL.

The genes are TRBV29-1 and TRBJ2-1, with 10 bases fitting TRBD1. The CDR3 spans 15 residues. With V trimmed by 2 bases and J by 6 bases, 7 bases remained unmatched. Per germline, CDR1 SQVTM and CDR2 ANQGSEA. Here the CDR3 reads CSVEQDRGHTNEQFF. As DNA, the CDR3 is TGCAGCGTTGAACAAGACAGGGGGCACACCAATGAGCAGTTCTTC.

This rearrangement joins TRBV5-1 to TRBJ1-1, with 7 positions matching TRBD1. Germline CDR1 and CDR2: SGHRS and YFSETQ. The CDR3 is 15 residues long. Germline trimming cut 5 bases from V and 4 bases from J; bases unmatched to any gene: 11. CDR3 nucleotides: TGCGCCAGCAGTATCACAGGGGTTGGCGGCACTGAAGCTTTCTTT. Protein sequence: CASSITGVGGTEAFF.

The CDR3 reads CASSADSGTDTQYF. The CDR3 DNA reads as TGTGCCAGCAGCGCAGATAGCGGGACAGATACGCAGTATTTT. The chain has TRBV6-1 and TRBJ2-3, with 7 nucleotides matching TRBD2. CDR1 is MNHNS, CDR2 SASEGT, per germline. CDR3 length equals 14 residues. After removal of 6 bases from V and 3 bases from J, the junction contained 6 bases not matched to a gene.

V and J are TRBV7-2 and TRBJ2-3; 7 positions agree with TRBD1. V lost 7 bases and J lost 7; bases outside the gene matches: 14. Germline loops: CDR1 SGHTA, CDR2 FQGNSA. The CDR3 totals 15 residues. CDR3: CASTRDRVASYTQYF. The CDR3 DNA reads TGTGCCAGCACCCGAGACAGGGTTGCCTCATATACGCAGTATTTT.

J is TRBJ1-2 and V is TRBV2; 7 positions agree with TRBD1. The J segment lost 7 bases and the V segment lost 9 bases, leaving 17 bases of the junction unmatched. Germline V gene lookup returns CDR1 SNHLY and CDR2 FYNNEI. The CDR3 has 15 amino acids. The CDR3 protein is CASDLDRASAPGYTF. CDR3 nucleotides: TGTGCCAGTGACCTCGACAGGGCCTCAGCGCCTGGCTACACCTTC.

The V and J genes are TRBV29-1 and TRBJ2-7; possible D gene TRBD1, 6 bases. Germline loops: CDR1 SQVTM, CDR2 ANQGSEA. This CDR3 region has 13 residues. V was cut by 8 bases and J by 1 base, with 15 bases left in between. The DNA of the CDR3 is TGCAGCACTCAGGACAGTCAGTCCTACGAGCAGTACTTC. This translates into CSTQDSQSYEQYF.

The chain combines TRBV11-2 with TRBJ1-1; 7 bases match TRBD1. After removal of 8 bases from V and 1 base from J, the junction contained 1 base not matched to a gene. CDR1 is SGHAT, CDR2 FQNNGV, per germline. The CDR3 loop spans 12 amino acids. CDR3 protein: CASRQGNTEAFF. The CDR3 bases are TGTGCCAGCCGACAGGGGAACACTGAAGCTTTCTTT.

The chain is built from TRBV9 and TRBJ2-1, with 7 nucleotides matching TRBD2. The V and J ends lost 4 bases and 5 bases, in that order; junction bases with no gene match: 6. Germline loops: CDR1 SGDLS, CDR2 YYNGEE. There are 14 residues in the CDR3. The CDR3 here is CASSWTGGDNEQFF. The CDR3 DNA follows: TGTGCCAGCAGCTGGACGGGAGGTGACAATGAGCAGTTCTTC.

The CDR3 bases are TGTGCCAGCAGTTACTACGGTTCCGAGCAGTACTTC. The encoded protein is CASSYYGSEQYF. The rearrangement links TRBV6-5 to TRBJ2-7, with no clear D. V lost 1 base to trimming and J lost 6 bases, with 7 bases between them. Germline loops: CDR1 MNHEY, CDR2 SVGAGI. There are 12 residues in the CDR3.

This rearrangement joins TRBV5-1 to TRBJ2-3; 12 bases match TRBD2. Germline values: CDR1 SGHRS, CDR2 YFSETQ. V lost 0 bases to trimming and J lost 6 bases; unmatched junction nucleotides: 5. This CDR3 contains 16 residues. This CDR3 is CASSLGLAGDHDTQYF. In nucleotides, the CDR3 is TGCGCCAGCAGCTTGGGACTAGCGGGAGATCACGATACGCAGTATTTT.

This chain joins TRBV15 and TRBJ2-7; 9 positions match TRBD2. After removal of 6 bases from V and 6 bases from J, the junction contained 6 bases not matched to a gene. The CDR3 is 13 residues long. Germline V lookup: CDR1 LNHNV, CDR2 YYDKDF (reference sequence). The CDR3 DNA sequence: TGTGCCACCAGTTTACTAGCGGGTCTCGAGCAGTACTTC. Translated, it gives CATSLLAGLEQYF.

The chain employs TRBV14 and TRBJ2-5; weak D call: TRBD2 (5 bases). Germline V gene sequence: CDR1 SGHDN, CDR2 FVKESK. Trimming shortened V by 6 bases and J by 4 bases, and 9 bases separated the two germline ends. The CDR3 runs 12 residues. The CDR3, as DNA: TGTGCCAGCAGTCGGGATGGAGAGACCCAGTACTTC. Its translation is CASSRDGETQYF.

The gene calls are TRBV7-9 and TRBJ2-7; 7 bases are a match to TRBD1. Germline-derived CDR1 and CDR2 are SEHNR and FQNEAQ (reference sequence). The V and J ends lost 2 bases and 4 bases, in that order; junction bases with no gene match: 2. CDR3 length: 13 amino acids. The CDR3 here is CASSLPGQYEQYF. The CDR3 region has the DNA TGTGCCAGCAGCTTACCGGGACAGTACGAGCAGTACTTC.

This clone was detected a few times. The chain employs TRBV16 and TRBJ2-5; D gene uncertain. This CDR3 has 15 amino acids. Germline CDR1 reads KGHSY; CDR2 reads FQNENV. Trimming shortened V by 2 bases and J by 5 bases, and 15 bases separated the two germline ends. DNA for the CDR3: TGTGCCAGCAGCCAAGGCGGTGTGGATACGGAGACCCAGTACTTC. Translation: CASSQGGVDTETQYF.

The chain employs TRBV4-1 and TRBJ1-1; D is possibly TRBD1 (6 bases). This CDR3 comprises 13 residues. The germline V gene has CDR1 MGHRA and CDR2 YSYEKL. V dropped 4 bases and J dropped 11 bases, with 17 bases sitting between them. The CDR3 bases are TGCGCCAGCAGCCCAGAAGGGGGTGTAGAGGCTTTCTTT. As protein: CASSPEGGVEAFF.

The chain recombines TRBV28 with TRBJ2-7; TRBD1 aligns across 10 bases. Germline CDR1 is MDHEN and CDR2 is SYDVKM. The CDR3 is 15 residues long. With 7 bases clipped from V and 3 bases from J, the junction kept 9 bases outside the gene matches. The CDR3 is CASTSTGGGFYEQYF. CDR3 DNA sequence: TGTGCCAGCACCTCGACAGGGGGCGGGTTCTACGAGCAGTACTTC.

V is TRBV23-1 and J is TRBJ2-1; D is ambiguous. TRBV23-1 is placed among ORFs of uncertain function. The CDR3 is 16 residues long. Between the trimmed V and J ends, which lost 0 bases and 3 bases, there was a span of 12 bases. CDR3 bases: TGCGCCAGCAGTCAATCATACGGGTCCTTCTACAATGAGCAGTTCTTC. Translating it yields CASSQSYGSFYNEQFF.

V and J are TRBV4-2 and TRBJ2-2; 8 bases align to TRBD2. The V and J ends lost 3 bases and 0 bases, in that order; junction bases with no gene match: 6. CDR3 length equals 17 residues. From germline, CDR1 is LGHNA and CDR2 YNFKEQ. The chain's CDR3 is CASSQKELAANTGELFF. CDR3 coding DNA: TGTGCCAGCAGCCAGAAGGAACTAGCGGCGAACACCGGGGAGCTGTTTTTT.

This rearrangement joins TRBV19 to TRBJ1-5, with D uncertain. From germline, CDR1 is LNHDA and CDR2 SQIVND (reference sequence). V was cut by 7 bases and J by 0 bases, with 7 bases left in between. The CDR3 totals 13 residues. In DNA form, the CDR3 reads TGTGCCAGTAATCGAGTTAGCAATCAGCCCCAGCATTTT. It codes for CASNRVSNQPQHF.

The chain uses TRBV2 and TRBJ2-4, with 8 nucleotides matching TRBD1. After removal of 2 bases from V and 5 bases from J, the junction contained 8 bases not matched to a gene. The CDR3 loop spans 16 amino acids. Germline lookup yields CDR1 SNHLY and CDR2 FYNNEI. As DNA, the CDR3 is TGTGCCAGCAGTGAATCTGGACAGGGTCCCCAAAACATTCAGTACTTC. Its protein is CASSESGQGPQNIQYF.